A few counts support the clone carrying this TCR beta chain. What it binds is not known. After removal of 4 bases from V and 3 bases from J, the junction contained 6 bases not matched to a gene. The CDR3 is 16 residues long. Germline V gives CDR1 MGHRA, CDR2 YSYEKL. The sample comes from a study of CD8 T cells in ankylosing spondylitis. Study-level results: What appeared characteristic of ankylosing spondylitis blood was a TCR beta motif of eight highly homologous variants.

TCRdb fed the 5' RACE reads into MiXCR, producing one record per CDR3 protein. Altogether roughly 670,000 distinct CDR3 sequences are present, around a fifth being singletons, with the ten largest covering over 15%. The sample taken for sequencing was blood, either unsorted or a sorted T cell fraction (not recorded which). This TCR came from a male donor with ankylosing spondylitis. The chain joins TRBV4-1 to TRBJ2-1, with TRBD1 identical over 10 bases. The CDR3 DNA follows: TGCGCCAGCAGCCCTCCGGGGACAGGGGTCTACAATGAGCAGTTCTTC. Its protein product is CASSPPGTGVYNEQFF.